The 17 T cell receptor beta chains below were found in one sample sequenced in a study of response to subunit inactivated influenza vaccine (dated by TCRdb to the late 2010s). The library was obtained by RT-PCR. Instrument on record: Illumina HiSeq 2500. TCRdb trimmed the raw reads at Q25, called clones with MiXCR and kept productive beta chains. Each CDR3 protein appears once, grouped with its most common genes and DNA. The sample table records approximately 730,000 distinct CDR3 sequences; roughly 14% of these occur just once. Together, the top ten hold 6% to 7% of the sample. The sequencing used PBMCs from blood, collected 14 to 15 days before vaccination. The receptors originated from a man between 45 and 60 years old who received an inactivated influenza vaccine. Donor details come from another sample of the same person, matched by shared clones.

The sample holds a few counts of this clonotype. This chain joins TRBV15 and TRBJ2-7; no definite D call. The germline V and J ends were trimmed by 1 base and 0 bases, with 4 bases remaining between them. The CDR3 runs 13 residues. The V gene's germline CDR1 is LNHNV and CDR2 YYDKDF (reference sequence). Written as DNA, the CDR3 is TGTGCCACCAGCAGAGGGTCCTCCTACGAGCAGTACTTC. Amino acid sequence: CATSRGSSYEQYF.

This clonotype came up a few times. J is TRBJ2-1 and V is TRBV29-1; 9 positions agree with TRBD1. V lost 4 bases, J lost 2 bases, and 3 bases stayed unmatched. CDR1 is SQVTM and CDR2 is ANQGSEA in the germline V gene. The CDR3 length is 14 residues. CDR3 loop: CSVAQGATYNEQFF. As DNA, the CDR3 is TGCAGCGTTGCACAGGGGGCTACCTACAATGAGCAGTTCTTC.

This clonotype has ten or more counts. The chain joins TRBV5-1 to TRBJ2-5, with TRBD2 matching over 8 bases. Germline CDR1 SGHRS, CDR2 YFSETQ. The V and J ends lost 0 bases and 5 bases, in that order; junction bases with no gene match: 9. This CDR3 has 16 residues. For the CDR3, the DNA is TGCGCCAGCAGCTTGGCCCCAGCGGGGGATGGCGAGACCCAGTACTTC. This sequence encodes CASSLAPAGDGETQYF.

This clonotype was recorded a few times. V usage is TRBV29-1 and J usage is TRBJ2-7; 7 positions match TRBD1. Looked up from germline, CDR1 is SQVTM and CDR2 is ANQGSEA. V shed 6 bases and J 0 bases; nucleotides not matched to a gene: 5. The CDR3 loop spans 13 amino acids. CDR3 amino acids: CSVSTGDSYEQYF. CDR3 nucleotide sequence: TGCAGCGTATCCACAGGGGACTCCTACGAGCAGTACTTC.

This clonotype was counted only a few times. The chain recombines TRBV7-2 with TRBJ2-7; 12 nucleotides line up with TRBD2. Germline CDR1 and CDR2: SGHTA and FQGNSA. This CDR3 is 15 amino acids long. The J segment lost 4 bases and the V segment lost 5 bases, leaving 6 bases of the junction unmatched. CDR3 residues: CASSEATSGGYEQYF. The CDR3 DNA follows: TGTGCCAGCAGCGAAGCGACTAGCGGGGGTTACGAGCAGTACTTC.

A word on this clonotype: This sequence may be a read error, since a much larger clone differs from it by one base. J is TRBJ1-1 and V is TRBV2; D gene ambiguous. Germline V gives CDR1 SNHLY, CDR2 FYNNEI. Trimming stripped 1 base from V and 1 base from J, with 10 bases between. The CDR3 consists of 15 residues. The CDR3 loop is CASSEEGVTNTEAFF. The CDR3 nucleotides read TGTGCCAGCAGTGAAGAAGGAGTTACGAACACTGAAGCTTTCTTT.

The sample holds a few counts of this clonotype. J is TRBJ2-7 and V is TRBV5-1; D is possibly TRBD1 (5 bases). The germline V gene has CDR1 SGHRS and CDR2 YFSETQ. V lost 2 bases and J 5 bases, leaving 11 bases between the germline ends. The CDR3 spans 13 residues. The CDR3 loop is CASSLSGLNEQYF. The CDR3 nucleotides read TGCGCCAGCAGCTTATCAGGGTTAAACGAGCAGTACTTC.

This clonotype was detected many times. The chain uses TRBV11-2 and TRBJ1-1; 7 positions match TRBD1. Germline V gene data show CDR1 as SGHAT and CDR2 as FQNNGV. The CDR3 spans 14 residues. Unmatched junction bases numbered 2, after V lost 1 base and J lost 3 bases. CDR3 in DNA: TGTGCCAGCAGCTTAGTTCAGGGGGACACTGAAGCTTTCTTT. It specifies CASSLVQGDTEAFF.

In this sample, this clonotype turned up many times. V usage is TRBV7-2 and J usage is TRBJ2-7; 9 nucleotides match TRBD1. In germline, CDR1 is SGHTA, CDR2 FQGNSA. This CDR3 comprises 15 residues. V lost 2 bases to trimming and J lost 4 bases; unmatched junction nucleotides: 6. The CDR3, as DNA: TGTGCCAGCAGCTTAAGCGTGGGACAGGGTTACGAGCAGTACTTC. This encodes CASSLSVGQGYEQYF.

The chain joins TRBV5-1 to TRBJ1-1; 8 bases fit TRBD1. Trimming cost V 1 base and J 5 bases; bases outside gene matches: 10. Germline CDR1 SGHRS, CDR2 YFSETQ. The CDR3 covers 16 residues. The CDR3 DNA reads as TGCGCCAGCAGCTTGTTCCCAGGGGGCGGAGGGACTGAAGCTTTCTTT. This translates into CASSLFPGGGGTEAFF.

The chain recombines TRBV20-1 with TRBJ2-2; possibly TRBD1 for D (6 bases). The CDR3 is 14 amino acids. Trimming removed 4 bases at V and 1 base at J, with 10 bases between. The germline V gene has CDR1 DFQATT and CDR2 SNEGSKA (reference sequence). CDR3 DNA: TGCAGTGCTACAGGGGCAATGAACACCGGGGAGCTGTTTTTT. Residues: CSATGAMNTGELFF.

This clonotype was picked up a small number of times. CDR3 in amino acids: CASSPAGRSSYEQYF. CDR3 nucleotides: TGTGCCAGCAGTCCGGCTGGACGGAGCTCCTACGAGCAGTACTTC. The chain links TRBV28 to TRBJ2-7; D is unresolved. Trimming removed 5 bases from V and 0 bases from J, with 14 bases in between. Germline CDR1 and CDR2: MDHEN and SYDVKM. The CDR3 has 15 residues.

V usage is TRBV6-1 and J usage is TRBJ1-6; tentative D call: TRBD1 (6 bases). There are 16 residues in the CDR3. V lost 8 bases to trimming and J lost 10 bases, with 24 bases between them. Germline V gives CDR1 MNHNS, CDR2 SASEGT. CDR3 DNA sequence: TGTGCCAGCTCTTATGGGGTAGCTAACGGGGGCTCACCCCTCCACTTT. It specifies CASSYGVANGGSPLHF.

This clonotype was found a few times. This chain connects TRBV6-5 to TRBJ1-6, with a possible D match to TRBD1 (5 bases). V shed 2 bases and J shed 6 bases, with 8 bases lying between them. Germline loops: CDR1 MNHEY, CDR2 SVGAGI. CDR3 size: 14 residues. The CDR3 DNA sequence: TGTGCCAGCAGTTACGAGGGGACTAATTCACCCCTCCACTTT. Amino acid sequence: CASSYEGTNSPLHF.

The gene calls are TRBV18 and TRBJ2-1; 9 bases are a match to TRBD1. V lost 4 bases, J lost 4 bases, and 8 bases stayed unmatched. Germline CDR1 is KGHSH and CDR2 is LQKENI. CDR3 length: 16 amino acids. The CDR3 sequence: CASSLGQGTLYNEQFF. CDR3 bases: TGTGCCAGCTCACTAGGACAGGGGACGCTATACAATGAGCAGTTCTTC.

The rearrangement uses TRBV5-1 and TRBJ2-1, with TRBD2 matching 14 bases. CDR3 length: 17 amino acids. V shed 4 bases and J 5 bases; nucleotides not matched to a gene: 8. CDR1 is SGHRS, CDR2 YFSETQ, per germline. The CDR3 reads CASSPPGLAGVNNEQFF. The CDR3 region has the DNA TGCGCCAGCAGCCCTCCGGGACTAGCGGGAGTGAACAATGAGCAGTTCTTC. The full variable domain, with the rest looked up from reference TRBV5-1 and TRBJ2-1, is KAGVTQTPRYLIKTRGQQVTLSCSPISGHRSVSWYQQTPGQGLQFLFEYFSETQRNKGNFPGRFSGRQFSNSRSEMNVSTLELGDSALYLCASSPPGLAGVNNEQFFGPGTRLTVL.

There are a few counts of this clonotype. The CDR3, as DNA: TGTGCCAGCAGTTTACTGCGGGAAAGGGGTTTGAATGAGCAGTTCTTC. Protein sequence: CASSLLRERGLNEQFF. The rearrangement joins TRBV28 to TRBJ2-1; maybe TRBD2 (6 bases). This CDR3 has 16 amino acids. Germline CDR1 reads MDHEN; CDR2 reads SYDVKM. V was trimmed by 2 bases and J by 7 bases, leaving 18 bases between them.